Listed below are T cell receptor beta chains from one sample, sequenced in a study of shared clonotypes between healthy human individuals. Method: immunoSEQ multiplex PCR; TCRdb's copy keeps in-frame clones and lacks some. The table records just over 2,000,000 clones, just under 95% of them present only once. Sequencing input: naive CD8+ T cells sorted from blood. Every receptor here comes from a man aged 18 to 29 in good health. CDR3s include the opening cysteine and the closing phenylalanine or tryptophan. The D gene is left open where the match is weak. A clone size is listed for some rows: how often the clone was seen (once, few, many), or a class if it is expanded.

v_call,d_call,j_call,clone_size,cdr3_length,cdr3_nt,cdr3_aa
TRBV2,-,TRBJ2-1,-,16,TGTGCCAGCAGGCTTCTACAGGGTTCATCCTACAATGAGCAGTTCTTC,CASRLLQGSSYNEQFF
TRBV6-5,-,TRBJ1-1,-,13,TGTGCCAGCAGTATTCAGGGGTGGACTGAAGCTTTCTTT,CASSIQGWTEAFF
TRBV7-2,TRBD2,TRBJ2-7,-,18,TGTGCCAGCAGCCTAGGGTCCTCGGGACTAGTCTCGTTCCACGAGCAGTACTTC,CASSLGSSGLVSFHEQYF
TRBV7-9,TRBD2,TRBJ2-7,-,17,TGTGCCAGCAGCTCCCCTAGGGTAGGGACTAGCGGGCGTGAGCAGTACTTC,CASSSPRVGTSGREQYF
TRBV28,TRBD2,TRBJ2-7,-,14,TGTGCCAGCAGTCCCGGACTAGCCCCCCACGAGCAGTACTTC,CASSPGLAPHEQYF
TRBV5-5,-,TRBJ2-2,-,13,TGTGCCAGCAGCTTGGACCCTACGGGGGAGCTGTTTTTT,CASSLDPTGELFF
TRBV4-1,-,TRBJ2-7,-,14,TGCGCCAGCAGCCCCCGGGACGGCGACTACGAGCAGTACTTC,CASSPRDGDYEQYF
TRBV28,-,TRBJ1-1,-,15,TGTGCCAGCAGTTTACGGGGGGCATGGAGCACTGAAGCTTTCTTT,CASSLRGAWSTEAFF
TRBV9,-,TRBJ2-1,-,15,TGTGCCAGCAGCGAGGACGGGTTTTACTACAATGAGCAGTTCTTC,CASSEDGFYYNEQFF
TRBV7-9,-,TRBJ1-5,-,12,TGTGCCAGCAGCCTGACAGATCAGCCCCAGCATTTT,CASSLTDQPQHF
TRBV7-9,-,TRBJ1-5,-,15,TGTGCCAGCAGCCCGGGGGGAGGGGATCATCAGCCCCAGCATTTT,CASSPGGGDHQPQHF
TRBV11-3,-,TRBJ2-3,-,13,TGTGCCAGCAGCTCAGGGGCAGGGAATACGCAGTATTTT,CASSSGAGNTQYF
TRBV5-4,TRBD1,TRBJ1-2,-,14,TGTGCCAGCAGTTTGGACAGGGTACAGTATGGCTACACCTTC,CASSLDRVQYGYTF
TRBV27,-,TRBJ1-5,-,14,TGTGCCAGCAGTTTCTTGGGGCAAGGACAGCCCCAGCATTTT,CASSFLGQGQPQHF
TRBV13,-,TRBJ2-5,-,14,TGTGCCAGCAGCCCGACCCTCATGTGGGAGACCCAGTACTTC,CASSPTLMWETQYF
TRBV15,-,TRBJ2-7,-,14,TGTGCCACCAGCAGTGGTGGGTTCGAGGGGGAGCAGTACTTC,CATSSGGFEGEQYF
TRBV5-1,-,TRBJ2-1,-,17,TGCGCCAGCAGCTACCAAAGTTTGGGTCACTCCTACAATGAGCAGTTCTTC,CASSYQSLGHSYNEQFF
TRBV18,TRBD1,TRBJ2-7,-,17,TGTGCCAGCTCACCGCGCGCGACTCGACAGGGATTCGTCGAGCAGTACTTC,CASSPRATRQGFVEQYF
TRBV28,-,TRBJ2-1,-,13,TGTGCCAGCAGTCTAATTGATTACAATGAGCAGTTCTTC,CASSLIDYNEQFF
TRBV2,-,TRBJ2-3,once,14,TGTGCCAGCAGTCTCGGGGGTGCCACGGATACGCAGTATTTT,CASSLGGATDTQYF
TRBV27,-,TRBJ1-6,few,15,TGTGCCAGCAGTTTACAGAACCCGACCAATTCACCCCTCCACTTT,CASSLQNPTNSPLHF
TRBV4-1,TRBD1,TRBJ2-2,-,15,TGCGCCAGCAGTTCGACAGGGGGGGACACCGGGGAGCTGTTTTTT,CASSSTGGDTGELFF
TRBV14,-,TRBJ2-5,-,14,TGTGCCAGCAGCCAAGACCGGGGCCAAGAGACCCAGTACTTC,CASSQDRGQETQYF
TRBV7-3,TRBD1,TRBJ2-2,-,15,TGTGCCAGCACCTGGACAGGGGGAAACACCGGGGAGCTGTTTTTT,CASTWTGGNTGELFF
TRBV13,-,TRBJ2-7,-,12,TGTGCCAGCAGCTCGCCAGGGTACGAGCAGTACTTC,CASSSPGYEQYF
TRBV28,TRBD1,TRBJ1-2,-,15,TGTGCCAGCAGTTATTATGAAGGGGGCTCCTATGGCTACACCTTC,CASSYYEGGSYGYTF
TRBV7-6,-,TRBJ2-7,-,14,TGTGCCAGCAGCCCGGCCCCCTTGAGCTACGAGCAGTACTTC,CASSPAPLSYEQYF
TRBV7-9,TRBD1,TRBJ1-1,-,14,TGTGCCAGCAGTTTTAACGACAGGGGTCCTGAAGCTTTCTTT,CASSFNDRGPEAFF
TRBV28,-,TRBJ2-6,-,18,TGTGCCAGCAGCCTAAGTGGAGGGAACTTTGCTGGGGCCAACGTCCTGACTTTC,CASSLSGGNFAGANVLTF
TRBV9,-,TRBJ2-1,-,14,TGTGCCAGCAGCGTAGATAGCTCCTACAATGAGCAGTTCTTC,CASSVDSSYNEQFF